This passage covers 25 T cell receptor beta chains from one sample sequenced in a study of cytomegalovirus exposure and HLA in healthy donors. Assay: immunoSEQ multiplex PCR; the TCRdb copy retains only in-frame clones and omits some. The table has 70,000 to 80,000 clones, around 94% seen once. The source material was PBMCs. These receptor sequences come from a woman under 30 in good health and CMV-seronegative.

The chain carries TRBV6-4 and TRBJ2-2, with D possibly TRBD2 on 5 matching bases. The germline V gene has CDR1 MRHNA and CDR2 SNTAGT. The CDR3 totals 13 residues. V was cut by 6 bases and J by 1 base, with 6 bases left in between. The CDR3 is CASSSGNTGELFF. Written as DNA, the CDR3 is TGTGCCAGCAGCAGCGGGAACACCGGGGAGCTGTTTTTT.

The chain uses TRBV5-1 and TRBJ1-2; D uncertain. CDR3 length equals 14 residues. Germline lookup yields CDR1 SGHRS and CDR2 YFSETQ. V was trimmed by 4 bases and J by 5 bases, leaving 15 bases between them. The CDR3 loop is CASSEEAVGYGYTF. The CDR3 bases are TGCGCCAGCAGCGAGGAGGCAGTGGGGTATGGCTACACCTTC.

The chain employs TRBV28 and TRBJ1-3, with unresolved D. Germline V gene lookup returns CDR1 MDHEN and CDR2 SYDVKM. The CDR3 loop spans 17 amino acids. The V end lost 6 bases, the J end lost 0 bases, and 18 bases lay between the germline ends. CDR3 amino acids: CASSPTRGPFSGNTIYF. DNA of the CDR3: TGTGCCAGCAGCCCGACCCGAGGGCCTTTCTCTGGAAACACCATATATTTT.

The chain employs TRBV6-5 and TRBJ1-5; TRBD1 matches 8 bases. Unmatched junction bases numbered 2, after V lost 0 bases and J lost 4 bases. The CDR3 totals 15 residues. Germline lookup yields CDR1 MNHEY and CDR2 SVGAGI. The CDR3 DNA follows: TGTGCCAGCAGTTACTCTCAGGGGGCGAATCAGCCCCAGCATTTT. Protein: CASSYSQGANQPQHF.

This sequence joins TRBV6-1 and TRBJ2-7; TRBD2 is a possible D gene (6 bases). The CDR3 is 11 amino acids. Trimming removed 5 bases at V and 6 bases at J, with 8 bases between. CDR1 and CDR2 from the germline V gene are MNHNS and SASEGT. The CDR3 protein is CASSWGGEQYF. The DNA for the CDR3 is TGTGCCAGCAGTTGGGGAGGCGAGCAGTACTTC.

The chain employs TRBV27 and TRBJ2-7; TRBD2 aligns across 8 bases. Germline loops: CDR1 MNHEY, CDR2 SMNVEV (reference sequence). CDR3 length: 15 amino acids. V lost 5 bases to trimming and J lost 5 bases; unmatched junction nucleotides: 11. The CDR3 DNA is TGTGCCAGCAGTCCACTTCTAGCGGGTGGAAACGAGCAGTACTTC. Protein: CASSPLLAGGNEQYF.

This clone was seen once. V and J are TRBV4-1 and TRBJ1-1; the D gene is possibly TRBD1 (5 bases). Trimming left V 2 bases short and J 0 bases short, with 13 bases between. There are 16 residues in the CDR3. Germline V gene lookup returns CDR1 MGHRA and CDR2 YSYEKL. This CDR3 is CASSQITGGLNTEAFF. For the CDR3, the DNA is TGCGCCAGCAGCCAAATCACAGGTGGACTGAACACTGAAGCTTTCTTT.

CDR3 region: CASSGLAGENTGELFF. Here the CDR3 DNA reads TGTGCCAGCAGCGGACTAGCGGGAGAGAACACCGGGGAGCTGTTTTTT. The chain carries TRBV2 and TRBJ2-2; the match to TRBD2 covers 13 bases. The CDR3 sequence is 16 residues long. The germline V gene has CDR1 SNHLY and CDR2 FYNNEI. With V trimmed by 6 bases and J by 1 base, 2 bases remained unmatched.

The chain carries TRBV6-5 and TRBJ2-1; 9 bases agree with TRBD2. With 6 bases clipped from V and 5 bases from J, the junction kept 2 bases outside the gene matches. Germline V CDR1 and CDR2: MNHEY, SVGAGI. The CDR3 spans 13 residues. The CDR3 region has the DNA TGTGCCAGCAGAGGGACTAGCAACAATGAGCAGTTCTTC. This sequence encodes CASRGTSNNEQFF.

The chain is built from TRBV5-1 and TRBJ1-1; 9 nucleotides agree with TRBD1. The ends lost 0 bases at V and 0 bases at J; junction bases unmatched: 3. Per germline, CDR1 SGHRS and CDR2 YFSETQ. The CDR3 runs 16 residues. Here the CDR3 reads CASSLGTGGVNTEAFF. Written as DNA, the CDR3 is TGCGCCAGCAGCTTGGGAACAGGGGGCGTGAACACTGAAGCTTTCTTT.

In DNA form, the CDR3 reads TGTGCCAGCAGCCCAATCGGTGGGGGACTTATTCTCGACGACACTGAAGCTTTCTTT. Protein: CASSPIGGGLILDDTEAFF. This sequence joins TRBV7-6 and TRBJ1-1; TRBD1 might be the D (5 bases). Between the trimmed V and J ends, which lost 5 bases and 3 bases, there was a span of 28 bases. The CDR3 loop spans 19 amino acids. Germline-derived CDR1 and CDR2 are SGHVS and FNYEAQ.

The chain is built from TRBV12-5 and TRBJ2-1, with TRBD1 matching over 7 bases. This CDR3 has 15 amino acids. The V gene end was trimmed by 5 bases and the J gene end by 7 bases; junction bases not matched to a gene: 11. Germline V CDR1 and CDR2: LGHNT, FRNRAP. The CDR3 DNA reads as TGTGCTAGTGGTCCCGGGACAGCCTCGGGGAATGAGCAGTTCTTC. Translation gives CASGPGTASGNEQFF.

The chain employs TRBV15 and TRBJ1-2; D may be TRBD1 (6 bases). This CDR3 comprises 16 residues. Trimming removed 2 bases from V and 3 bases from J, with 16 bases in between. Germline lookup yields CDR1 LNHNV and CDR2 YYDKDF (reference sequence). CDR3 sequence: CATSRSTGIYHYGYTF. CDR3 coding DNA: TGTGCCACCAGCAGAAGCACAGGGATCTATCACTATGGCTACACCTTC.

V is TRBV6-6 and J is TRBJ1-2, with TRBD1 identical over 7 bases. Germline trimming cut 4 bases from V and 0 bases from J; bases unmatched to any gene: 5. The CDR3 totals 15 residues. Germline loops: CDR1 MNHNY, CDR2 SVGAGI (reference sequence). The CDR3 reads CASSSPGGANYGYTF. The CDR3 DNA reads TGTGCCAGCAGTTCACCAGGGGGAGCTAACTATGGCTACACCTTC.

The chain carries TRBV4-1 and TRBJ1-6, with 8 nucleotides matching TRBD1. V shed 4 bases, J shed 8 bases, and the junction held 10 bases outside the gene matches. The CDR3 length is 16 residues. From germline, CDR1 is MGHRA and CDR2 YSYEKL. CDR3 nucleotides: TGCGCCAGCAGCCGGGACAGGCCGTTTAACGATTCACCCCTCCACTTT. It specifies CASSRDRPFNDSPLHF.

V and J are TRBV28 and TRBJ1-4; possible D gene TRBD1, 6 bases. The CDR3 is 14 residues long. Looked up from germline, CDR1 is MDHEN and CDR2 is SYDVKM. Trimming removed 5 bases at V and 8 bases at J, with 15 bases between. For the CDR3, the DNA is TGTGCCAGCAGTCCAGGGGCTGGTCGGGAAAAACTGTTTTTT. Amino acids: CASSPGAGREKLFF.

The V call is TRBV27, the J call TRBJ2-6, with 7 nucleotides matching TRBD1. The CDR3 sequence is 16 residues long. V lost 5 bases, J lost 2 bases, and 6 bases stayed unmatched. Germline V gene data show CDR1 as MNHEY and CDR2 as SMNVEV (reference sequence). The CDR3 sequence: CASSHRQGAGANVLTF. CDR3 sequence (DNA): TGTGCCAGCAGTCATAGACAGGGCGCTGGGGCCAACGTCCTGACTTTC.

The V gene is TRBV7-9, the J gene TRBJ2-7; no clear D gene. The germline V gene encodes CDR1 SEHNR and CDR2 FQNEAQ (reference sequence). Trimming shortened V by 5 bases and J by 5 bases, and 16 bases separated the two germline ends. The CDR3 consists of 14 residues. The CDR3 protein is CASSQANFYDEQYF. Here the CDR3 DNA reads TGTGCCAGCAGCCAAGCGAACTTTTATGACGAGCAGTACTTC.

This clone was recorded only once. The chain recombines TRBV5-1 with TRBJ2-7; 7 nucleotides agree with TRBD2. Per germline, CDR1 SGHRS and CDR2 YFSETQ. There are 15 residues in the CDR3. The V gene end was trimmed by 4 bases and the J gene end by 3 bases; junction bases not matched to a gene: 10. CDR3 protein: CASSPGTNSFYEQYF. CDR3 DNA: TGCGCCAGCAGCCCTGGGACTAACAGTTTCTACGAGCAGTACTTC.

V and J are TRBV4-1 and TRBJ1-3; no clear D. The CDR3 length is 13 residues. Germline values: CDR1 MGHRA, CDR2 YSYEKL. V dropped 3 bases and J dropped 4 bases, with 7 bases sitting between them. CDR3 sequence reads: CASSHSEGNTIYF. DNA of the CDR3: TGCGCCAGCAGCCACTCTGAGGGAAACACCATATATTTT.

The genes are TRBV5-4 and TRBJ1-1; the match to TRBD1 covers 12 bases. Trimming took 4 bases from V and 4 from J; bases not matched to a gene: 11. Germline values: CDR1 SGHNT, CDR2 YYREEE (reference sequence). This CDR3 has 17 amino acids. CDR3 in DNA: TGTGCCAGCAGCGGGGGGACAGGGGGCAAGAGGTCCACTGAAGCTTTCTTT. Protein: CASSGGTGGKRSTEAFF.

The genes are TRBV14 and TRBJ2-5, with 11 bases that match TRBD1. The CDR3 sequence is 17 residues long. The J segment lost 2 bases and the V segment lost 3 bases, leaving 8 bases of the junction unmatched. Germline assignment: CDR1 SGHDN and CDR2 FVKESK. The CDR3 sequence: CASSHQRGDRGQETQYF. CDR3 nucleotide sequence: TGTGCCAGCAGCCATCAGAGAGGGGACAGGGGGCAAGAGACCCAGTACTTC.

The gene calls are TRBV18 and TRBJ2-3; D is uncertain. The germline V and J ends were trimmed by 3 bases and 2 bases, with 3 bases remaining between them. The CDR3 has 12 residues. Germline-derived CDR1 and CDR2 are KGHSH and LQKENI. For the CDR3, the DNA is TGTGCCAGCTCACCCAACACAGATACGCAGTATTTT. Protein sequence: CASSPNTDTQYF.

Comments on this clone: Sequence at one end of the junction differs from germline and may be a read error. The chain combines TRBV28 with TRBJ1-2; D is uncertain. The CDR3 loop spans 16 amino acids. Germline V gives CDR1 MDHEN, CDR2 SYDVKM. The CDR3 nucleotides are TGTGCCAGCAGTTCCTCCCGACCGGATACTAACTATGGCTACATCTTC. Translated, it gives CASSSSRPDTNYGYIF.

The chain employs TRBV4-1 and TRBJ1-2; a possible D gene is TRBD1 (6 bases). Germline CDR1 reads MGHRA; CDR2 reads YSYEKL. This CDR3 has 14 amino acids. Trimming pared 1 base from V and 5 bases from J, leaving 11 bases between. The DNA of the CDR3 is TGCGCCAGCAGCCAAGTGGGACACACGTATGGCTACACCTTC. Its protein is CASSQVGHTYGYTF.